This TCR beta chain was identified during a study of breast tumors, draining lymph nodes, adjacent tissues. General study results and limits: Compared with basal-like, luminal-like tumors shared significantly more repertoire with nontumor tissue. Tumor TCR diversity was below lymph nodes but above nontumor tissue.

TCRdb reanalysed the multiplex PCR reads using MiXCR and keeps one entry per CDR3 protein. The data show about 110,000 distinct CDR3 sequences, roughly 29% seen once. Germline CDR1 SNHLY, CDR2 FYNNEI. V lost 6 bases to trimming and J lost 2 bases, with 4 bases between them. This CDR3 has 11 residues. This clonotype was counted at least ten times. Its cognate antigen is unknown. Breast cancer patients provided tissue from their axillary draining lymph nodes. The sequencing input was axillary lymph node tissue. This receptor was identified in a female donor with breast cancer. Some clones in this sample may be carry-over from other donors' samples. This chain joins TRBV2 and TRBJ2-5; D remains unclear. The CDR3 spells CASRKQETQYF. CDR3 bases: TGTGCCAGCAGGAAGCAAGAGACCCAGTACTTC.